This TCR beta chain derives from a study of T cell changes during pregnancy in multiple sclerosis. This CDR3 comprises 14 residues. Germline CDR1 reads SGHTA; CDR2 reads FQGNSA. V was cut by 1 base and J by 5 bases, with 11 bases left in between. The count of this clone is one. Profiled with immunoSEQ multiplex PCR; TCRdb holds only in-frame clones, not every one. The sample records about 89,000 clones, roughly 94% being singletons. The V and J genes are TRBV7-2 and TRBJ1-1; weak D call: TRBD1 (6 bases). This TCR derives from a female donor with multiple sclerosis, enrolled in a pregnancy study. The specimen comprised peripheral blood, sampled in the third trimester of pregnancy. CDR3 amino acids: CASSLEFDRTEAFF. CDR3 bases: TGTGCCAGCAGCTTAGAATTTGACAGGACTGAAGCTTTCTTT.